This T cell receptor beta chain derives from a study of OX40 agonist ivuxolimab in advanced cancers. Findings and caveats of the study: There were, on average, more expanded clones in CD8+ T cells than in CD4+. CD4+ and CD8+ T cells in blood underwent clonal expansion by week 6 at 0.1 to 3.0 mg/kg.

Trimming removed 6 bases from V and 3 bases from J, with 12 bases in between. The CDR3 sequence is 14 residues long. CDR1 is MDHEN, CDR2 SYDVKM, per germline. Generated by immunoSEQ multiplex PCR, the TCRdb table keeps only in-frame clones and is missing some. The sample comprises 69,000 or so clones, roughly 84% of which are singletons, and 6.1% rests with the top ten. For this clone: What it binds is not known.

The clonotype comes from an adult with an advanced solid tumor such as melanoma, head and neck, liver or kidney cancer. The sample in question was CD4+ or CD8+ T cells sorted from blood, obtained in a trial of the OX40 agonist ivuxolimab. The chain joins TRBV28 to TRBJ2-1; D is unclear. The CDR3 DNA follows: TGTGCCAGCAGATCAGGTTCCCTCTACAATGAGCAGTTCTTC. It codes for CASRSGSLYNEQFF. Using reference TRBV28 and TRBJ2-1 for the parts outside the CDR3, the full variable domain is DVKVTQSSRYLVKRTGEKVFLECVQDMDHENMFWYRQDPGLGLRLIYFSYDVKMKEKGDIPEGYSVSREKKERFSLILESASTNQTSMYLCASRSGSLYNEQFFGPGTRLTVL.